This T cell receptor beta chain came from a study of blood T cell repertoires in COVID-19. The wider study: COVID-19 samples, acute and convalescent, were from the United States, Italy and Spain. PBMCs, B-cell-depleted T cells, or T cells were the source of the cDNA or gDNA that made up the material.

Per the authors' pipeline: Amplification of reference gene primers provided the estimated nucleated cell counts. Clones were read by immunoSEQ multiplex PCR, and TCRdb kept only the in-frame ones, dropping some. V and J calls and clone size come straight from that table; D and trimming were deduced from the DNA. Altogether about 100,000 clones are present, approximately 88% being singletons, with the ten largest covering around 5.5%. The CDR3 covers 15 residues. CDR1 is MNHEY and CDR2 is SMNVEV in the germline V gene (reference sequence). V was pared by 5 bases and J by 1 base, with 13 bases between.

Specimen: peripheral blood. The TCR was taken from a human donor in a cohort sampled during active COVID-19. The chain couples TRBV27 to TRBJ2-3; D possibly corresponds to TRBD1 (5 bases). The CDR3 DNA reads TGTGCCAGCAGTCTCCGACAGACTGGCACAGATACGCAGTATTTT. Its translation is CASSLRQTGTDTQYF.